A single sample gave rise to the 3 T cell receptor beta chains below, sequenced in a study of shared clonotypes between healthy human individuals. TCRdb's copy holds only in-frame clones and misses some; the assay was immunoSEQ multiplex PCR. Found here are roughly 1,000,000 clones, about four fifths of them singletons; the top ten hold 0.4% to 0.55%. Sequencing was done on a sample of memory CD4+ T cells from PBMCs. Regarding subset: CD45RA-negative fraction. These receptors were obtained from a man aged 18-30 years in good health. Some clones in this sample may be carry-over from other donors' samples.

The chain carries TRBV4-2 and TRBJ2-7, with D possibly TRBD2 on 5 matching bases. The CDR3 sequence is 19 residues long. V dropped 0 bases and J dropped 0 bases, with 21 bases sitting between them. Germline V gene data show CDR1 as LGHNA and CDR2 as YNFKEQ. CDR3 sequence reads: CASSQDPRMSGQSSYEQYF. The CDR3 DNA reads as TGTGCCAGCAGCCAAGACCCCCGTATGAGCGGCCAGAGCTCCTACGAGCAGTACTTC.

Many counts were recorded for this clone. At the DNA level, this CDR3 is encoded by other sequences in the same sample as well. The chain carries TRBV18 and TRBJ2-7; TRBD2 matches 13 bases. CDR3 length: 17 residues. The V and J ends lost 4 bases and 0 bases, in that order; junction bases with no gene match: 6. CDR1 and CDR2 from the germline V gene are KGHSH and LQKENI. CDR3 nucleotides: TGTGCCAGCTCACTGACTAGCGGGAGGATTTTCTCCTACGAGCAGTACTTC. Translating it yields CASSLTSGRIFSYEQYF.

V usage is TRBV5-1 and J usage is TRBJ2-3; D unclear. CDR1 is SGHRS, CDR2 YFSETQ, per germline. The CDR3 is made up of 13 amino acids. Trimming took 5 bases from V and 2 from J, leaving 9 bases between them. CDR3 residues: CASRVGSTDTQYF. CDR3 sequence (DNA): TGCGCCAGCAGGGTCGGCTCCACAGATACGCAGTATTTT.